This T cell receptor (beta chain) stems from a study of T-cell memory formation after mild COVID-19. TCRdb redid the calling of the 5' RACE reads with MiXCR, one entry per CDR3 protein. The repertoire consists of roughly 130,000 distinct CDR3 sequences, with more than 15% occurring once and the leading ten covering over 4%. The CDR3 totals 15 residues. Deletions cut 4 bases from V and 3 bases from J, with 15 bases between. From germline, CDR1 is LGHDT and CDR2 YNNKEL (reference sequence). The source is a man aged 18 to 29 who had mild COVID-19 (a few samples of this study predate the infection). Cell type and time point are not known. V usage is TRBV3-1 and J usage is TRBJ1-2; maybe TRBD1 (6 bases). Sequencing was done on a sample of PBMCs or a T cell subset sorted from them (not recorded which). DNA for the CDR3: TGTGCCAGCAGCCTCGGGACACTCTTGGACTATGGCTACACCTTC. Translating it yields CASSLGTLLDYGYTF. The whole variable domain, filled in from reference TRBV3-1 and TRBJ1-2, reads DTAVSQTPKYLVTQMGNDKSIKCEQNLGHDTMYWYKQDSKKFLKIMFSYNNKELIINETVPNRFSPKSPDKAHLNLHINSLELGDSAVYFCASSLGTLLDYGYTFGSGTRLTVV.